These T cell receptor beta chains were read from a single sample in a study of CD8 T cells in ankylosing spondylitis. TCRdb analysed the 5' RACE reads with MiXCR anew, one entry per CDR3 protein. The sample has just over 150,000 distinct CDR3 sequences; about a sixth are singletons. Sequencing was performed on blood, either unsorted or a sorted T cell fraction (not recorded which). The origin of the receptors is a male donor with ankylosing spondylitis or in good health (not recorded which). Each CDR3 is given with its conserved first and last residue. The order of the fields is clone size, J gene, V gene, D gene, CDR3 protein, CDR3 DNA. A D gene is named only where the DNA matches it firmly. Size tells how often a clone was seen (once, few, many) or the class of an expanded clone, and some rows leave it out.

. | TRBJ2-1 | TRBV5-1 | . | CASSAHRGEEQFF | TGCGCCAGCAGCGCCCACCGGGGAGAGGAGCAGTTCTTC
many | TRBJ2-7 | TRBV27 | TRBD2 | CASSLFGLAGVYEQYF | TGTGCCAGCAGTTTATTCGGACTAGCGGGAGTCTACGAGCAGTACTTC
few | TRBJ2-7 | TRBV27 | TRBD1 | CASSPRTGYNEQYF | TGTGCCAGCAGTCCCCGGACAGGGTACAACGAGCAGTACTTC
few | TRBJ2-2 | TRBV5-1 | . | CASSLGGTANTGELFF | TGCGCCAGCAGCCTTGGGGGGACGGCGAACACCGGGGAGCTGTTTTTT
. | TRBJ2-1 | TRBV6-2/TRBV6-3 | TRBD2 | CASSTTSVLSNEQFF | TGTGCCAGCAGTACCACTAGCGTCCTCTCAAATGAGCAGTTCTTC
many | TRBJ1-1 | TRBV19 | . | CASSSPGTATVGAFF | TGTGCCAGTAGTTCCCCCGGGACCGCGACCGTGGGAGCTTTCTTT
many | TRBJ1-1 | TRBV28 | . | CAIKDPSNTEAFF | TGTGCCATCAAAGACCCGTCAAACACTGAAGCTTTCTTT
. | TRBJ2-7 | TRBV6-5 | TRBD2 | CASKLAGGPSYEQYF | TGTGCCAGCAAGTTAGCGGGAGGGCCCTCCTACGAGCAGTACTTC
many | TRBJ2-1 | TRBV20-1 | . | CSARDRAYNEQFF | TGCAGTGCTAGAGATCGAGCCTACAATGAGCAGTTCTTC
many | TRBJ2-1 | TRBV5-1 | . | CASSRRQAYNEQFF | TGCGCCAGCAGCCGAAGACAGGCCTACAATGAGCAGTTCTTC
. | TRBJ2-5 | TRBV28 | . | CASSQVGGGQETQYF | TGTGCCAGCAGTCAGGTTGGGGGAGGCCAAGAGACCCAGTACTTC
. | TRBJ2-5 | TRBV29-1 | TRBD2 | CSVEDGGGETQYF | TGCAGCGTTGAAGATGGGGGGGGAGAGACCCAGTACTTC
. | TRBJ2-1 | TRBV10-3 | TRBD2 | CAIRGGLVLGEQFF | TGTGCCATCAGGGGGGGACTAGTTTTAGGTGAGCAGTTCTTC
few | TRBJ2-1 | TRBV13 | TRBD2 | CASSPSYSTSGRPWDEQFF | TGTGCCAGCAGCCCGAGCTACTCCACTAGCGGGAGACCTTGGGATGAGCAGTTCTTC
few | TRBJ2-1 | TRBV20-1 | . | CSARLWGYNEQFF | TGCAGTGCTAGATTGTGGGGGTACAATGAGCAGTTCTTC
. | TRBJ2-3 | TRBV6-2/TRBV6-3 | . | CASSYDGVTDTQYF | TGTGCCAGCAGTTACGACGGAGTCACAGATACGCAGTATTTT
many | TRBJ1-1 | TRBV4-1 | . | CASSQAAVETEAFF | TGCGCCAGCAGCCAAGCGGCGGTGGAGACTGAAGCTTTCTTT
few | TRBJ1-5 | TRBV11-3 | TRBD1 | CATRRRGRNQPQHF | TGTGCCACCCGACGGAGGGGGCGCAATCAGCCCCAGCATTTT
few | TRBJ1-2 | TRBV5-1 | TRBD1 | CASSYAGTGNGYTF | TGCGCCAGCAGCTATGCCGGGACAGGGAATGGCTACACCTTC
many | TRBJ1-2 | TRBV5-1 | . | CASSFRERGYGYTF | TGCGCCAGCAGCTTTAGGGAGAGGGGCTATGGCTACACCTTC
few | TRBJ1-2 | TRBV28 | . | CASRYDRSYGYTF | TGTGCCAGCAGATATGACCGGAGCTATGGCTACACCTTC
few | TRBJ2-3 | TRBV10-3 | . | CAISQTGDENTQYF | TGTGCCATCAGTCAGACGGGGGATGAAAATACGCAGTATTTT
. | TRBJ1-5 | TRBV6-5 | . | CASSYSKSRSNQPQHF | TGTGCCAGCAGTTACTCGAAGTCCCGGAGCAATCAGCCCCAGCATTTT
few | TRBJ2-7 | TRBV5-1 | . | CASSLEALRPYEQYF | TGCGCCAGCAGCTTGGAGGCCCTCCGACCCTACGAGCAGTACTTC
many | TRBJ2-3 | TRBV10-3 | . | CAISESSTPSTDTQYF | TGTGCCATCAGTGAGTCGAGTACCCCTAGCACAGATACGCAGTATTTT
. | TRBJ1-2 | TRBV30 | TRBD1 | CAWTGQGDYGYTF | TGTGCCTGGACGGGACAGGGGGACTATGGCTACACCTTC
many | TRBJ2-1 | TRBV5-1 | TRBD2 | CASSPGLAGHPKDNEQFF | TGCGCCAGCAGCCCAGGACTAGCGGGGCACCCTAAGGACAATGAGCAGTTCTTC
. | TRBJ2-1 | TRBV15 | . | CATSSSPGLGLYLSYNEQFF | TGTGCCACCAGCTCCTCACCGGGTCTGGGACTCTACCTCTCCTACAATGAGCAGTTCTTC
. | TRBJ1-5 | TRBV25-1 | . | CASSEFGPSCFNQPQHF | TGTGCCAGCAGTGAATTCGGCCCAAGTTGTTTCAATCAGCCCCAGCATTTT
few | TRBJ2-7 | TRBV27 | TRBD2 | CASTTRGGLNTYEQYF | TGTGCCAGCACGACCCGGGGAGGGTTAAACACCTACGAGCAGTACTTC
many | TRBJ2-1 | TRBV9 | TRBD2 | CASSEPGLADVNEQFF | TGTGCCAGCAGCGAACCGGGACTAGCAGATGTTAATGAGCAGTTCTTC
. | TRBJ2-2 | TRBV11-1 | . | CASSLPRTGNTGELFF | TGTGCCAGCAGCCTCCCCAGGACGGGAAACACCGGGGAGCTGTTTTTT